This T cell receptor beta chain is from a study of shared clonotypes between healthy human individuals. Study-wide points: Sampling was confined to blood; repertoires within tissues likely differ. With four donors compared, about 5.2% of naive CD4 clonotypes were shared. A small donor pool kept down the genetic and exposure-history diversity that was represented.

The CDR3 has 15 residues. Germline CDR1 reads SGHTA; CDR2 reads FQGTGA. V was clipped by 2 bases and J by 2 bases; unmatched bases: 4. Produced via immunoSEQ multiplex PCR; TCRdb's table is partial and in-frame only. This table has about 2.4 million clones, over 85% appearing once. In the case of this clone: Its antigen is unknown.

The source of this sequence is a young man in good health. Some clones in this sample may be carry-over from other donors' samples. The sample consisted of naive CD4+ T cells from PBMCs. Indicated subset: CD45RA+ positively selected. The chain employs TRBV7-3 and TRBJ2-7, with 9 bases lining up with TRBD2. CDR3 DNA sequence: TGTGCCAGCAGCTTAGGTAGCGGGGGAACCTACGAGCAGTACTTC. Its protein product is CASSLGSGGTYEQYF.